Each of the 9 T cell receptor beta chains below was sequenced from the same sample in a study of blood T cell repertoires in COVID-19. This table comes from immunoSEQ multiplex PCR, and its TCRdb copy is limited to in-frame clones, with some not included. The sample lists 150,000 to 200,000 clones, about 86% seen once, with 20% to 25% in the top ten. The sample was PBMCs or T cells enriched from blood (not recorded which). The source of these receptors is a woman aged 40-49 years in a cohort exposed to, infected with or recovered from COVID-19 (not recorded which).

CDR3 protein: CASSSAGGQETQYF. The CDR3 DNA follows: TGTGCCAGCAGCTCCGCCGGCGGCCAAGAGACCCAGTACTTC. The chain recombines TRBV13 with TRBJ2-5; no reliable D call. The CDR3 runs 14 residues. V dropped 4 bases and J dropped 1 base, with 10 bases sitting between them. Per germline, CDR1 PRHDT and CDR2 FYEKMQ (reference sequence).

The gene calls are TRBV24-1 and TRBJ2-3, with TRBD2 matching 14 bases. CDR3 length: 17 amino acids. The V segment lost 3 bases and the J segment 5 bases; nucleotides outside the gene matches: 6. Looked up from germline, CDR1 is KGHDR and CDR2 is SFDVKD. The CDR3 nucleotides read TGTGCCACCAGTGATCCCCGACTAGCGGGGGGGAAAGATACGCAGTATTTT. Translated: CATSDPRLAGGKDTQYF.

The chain carries TRBV5-6 and TRBJ1-5; the D is unclear. This CDR3 is 12 amino acids long. The V end lost 2 bases, the J end lost 3 bases, and 3 bases lay between the germline ends. CDR1 and CDR2 (germline): SGHDT, YYEEEE. The chain's CDR3 is CASSFYNQPQHF. In DNA form, the CDR3 reads TGTGCCAGCAGCTTCTACAATCAGCCCCAGCATTTT.

The chain employs TRBV6-1 and TRBJ1-6; possibly TRBD1 for D (6 bases). There are 17 residues in the CDR3. V was clipped by 3 bases and J by 7 bases, with 19 bases between them. Germline loops: CDR1 MNHNS, CDR2 SASEGT. As DNA, the CDR3 is TGTGCCAGCAGTGAGGCGGGGGGCCTTGCGTGGAATTCACCCCTCCACTTT. It encodes CASSEAGGLAWNSPLHF.

The rearrangement uses TRBV28 and TRBJ2-3, with a weak D call TRBD1 (6 bases). The CDR3 spans 14 residues. Trimming shortened V by 2 bases and J by 3 bases, and 9 bases separated the two germline ends. Germline V gives CDR1 MDHEN, CDR2 SYDVKM. The CDR3 region is CASSLGGWTDTQYF. The CDR3 region has the DNA TGTGCCAGCAGTTTAGGGGGCTGGACAGATACGCAGTATTTT. The full variable domain, with the rest looked up from reference TRBV28 and TRBJ2-3, is DVKVTQSSRYLVKRTGEKVFLECVQDMDHENMFWYRQDPGLGLRLIYFSYDVKMKEKGDIPEGYSVSREKKERFSLILESASTNQTSMYLCASSLGGWTDTQYFGPGTRLTVL.

This clone was seen just once. The rearrangement links TRBV11-2 to TRBJ1-6; weak D call: TRBD1 (5 bases). V was pared by 5 bases and J by 9 bases, with 11 bases between. Per germline, CDR1 SGHAT and CDR2 FQNNGV. The CDR3 has 13 residues. The CDR3 spells CASSEGAASPLHF. CDR3 DNA sequence: TGTGCCAGCAGCGAAGGGGCGGCTTCACCCCTCCACTTT.

This chain links TRBV13 with TRBJ2-2; 10 positions match TRBD1. Germline CDR1 and CDR2: PRHDT and FYEKMQ (reference sequence). This CDR3 is built from 17 residues. The ends lost 5 bases at V and 2 bases at J; junction bases unmatched: 8. This chain's CDR3 is CASSPRWTGGNTGELFF. CDR3 nucleotide sequence: TGTGCCAGCAGCCCAAGATGGACAGGGGGTAACACCGGGGAGCTGTTTTTT.

As regards this clone: Other nucleotide sequences from this sample produce the same CDR3. The rearrangement joins TRBV12-3 or TRBV12-4 to TRBJ1-2, with TRBD1 matching over 9 bases. Losses at the gene ends were 2 bases for V and 8 bases for J; bases not matched to a gene: 3. This CDR3 is built from 13 residues. In DNA form, the CDR3 reads TGTGCCAGCAGTTTAAGGACAGGGGTAGGCTACACCTTC. Amino acids: CASSLRTGVGYTF.

The gene calls are TRBV4-1 and TRBJ1-5; D is uncertain. This CDR3 spans 16 amino acids. V was shortened by 3 bases and J by 4 bases, with 16 bases between the two germline ends. CDR1 MGHRA and CDR2 YSYEKL come from the germline V gene. The CDR3, as DNA: TGCGCCAGCAGCCAGATAACCGGGTCCATGAATCAGCCCCAGCATTTT. Translation: CASSQITGSMNQPQHF.